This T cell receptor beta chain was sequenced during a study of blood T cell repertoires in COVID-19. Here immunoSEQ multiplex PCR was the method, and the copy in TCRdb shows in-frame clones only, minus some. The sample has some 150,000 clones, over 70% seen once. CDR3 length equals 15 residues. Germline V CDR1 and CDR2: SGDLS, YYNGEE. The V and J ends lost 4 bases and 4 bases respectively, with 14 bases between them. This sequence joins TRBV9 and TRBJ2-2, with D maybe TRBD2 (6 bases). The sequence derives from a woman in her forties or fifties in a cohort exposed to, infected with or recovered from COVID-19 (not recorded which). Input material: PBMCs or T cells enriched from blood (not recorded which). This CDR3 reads CASSFTGEFTGELFF. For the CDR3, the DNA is TGTGCCAGCAGCTTTACGGGAGAGTTCACCGGGGAGCTGTTTTTT. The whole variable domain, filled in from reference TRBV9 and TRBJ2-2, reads DSGVTQTPKHLITATGQRVTLRCSPRSGDLSVYWYQQSLDQGLQFLIQYYNGEERAKGNILERFSAQQFPDLHSELNLSSLELGDSALYFCASSFTGEFTGELFFGEGSRLTVL.